These 9 T cell receptor beta chains came from one sample sequenced in a study of blood T cell repertoires in COVID-19. Profiled with immunoSEQ multiplex PCR; TCRdb holds only in-frame clones, not every one. The profile shows over 150,000 clones, around 78% of them singletons. The sample taken for sequencing was peripheral blood. The receptors were gathered from a man at least 80 years old with acute or convalescent COVID-19.

V and J are TRBV11-3 and TRBJ2-7, with 15 nucleotides matching TRBD2. V lost 5 bases and J lost 4; bases outside the gene matches: 12. This CDR3 has 18 residues. Per germline, CDR1 SGHNT and CDR2 YENEEA. The CDR3 DNA reads as TGTGCCAGCAGCCTCCGTGGGACTAGCGGGGGGTTTGTTTACGAGCAGTACTTC. Protein product: CASSLRGTSGGFVYEQYF.

J is TRBJ2-1 and V is TRBV5-1; 9 bases match TRBD1. With V trimmed by 3 bases and J by 3 bases, 4 bases remained unmatched. There are 15 residues in the CDR3. Germline CDR1 is SGHRS and CDR2 is YFSETQ. The CDR3: CASSSQGANYNEQFF. DNA of the CDR3: TGCGCCAGCAGCTCACAGGGGGCCAACTACAATGAGCAGTTCTTC.

This rearrangement joins TRBV7-2 to TRBJ2-2, with D perhaps TRBD1 (5 bases). V was cut by 2 bases and J by 4 bases, with 11 bases left in between. There are 15 residues in the CDR3. The germline gives CDR1 SGHTA, CDR2 FQGNSA. CDR3 bases: TGTGCCAGCAGCTTACTGGGGCTCAGCACCGGGGAGCTGTTTTTT. Encoded protein: CASSLLGLSTGELFF.

This sequence joins TRBV6-2 or TRBV6-3 and TRBJ1-1, with 8 bases that match TRBD1. The CDR3 has 15 residues. Germline V gene sequence: CDR1 MNHEY, CDR2 SVGEGT. V shed 2 bases, J shed 6 bases, and the junction held 8 bases outside the gene matches. The CDR3, as DNA: TGTGCCAGCAGTTACCTCGACAGGGGAGGATCTGAAGCTTTCTTT. Translation: CASSYLDRGGSEAFF.

The rearrangement joins TRBV3-1 (or the pseudogene TRBV3-2) to TRBJ1-1, with 11 bases fitting TRBD1. V gave up 4 bases and J gave up 4 bases; unmatched junction bases: 5. Germline assignment: CDR1 LGHDT and CDR2 YNNKEL (reference sequence). The CDR3 is 15 amino acids. The CDR3 bases are TGTGCCAGCAGCCCAACCGGGACAGGGGGCACTGAAGCTTTCTTT. Protein: CASSPTGTGGTEAFF.

The rearrangement uses TRBV10-2 and TRBJ1-2; TRBD1 might be the D (5 bases). CDR3 length equals 14 residues. V lost 0 bases, J lost 4 bases, and 9 bases lay in between. Germline CDR1 WSHSY, CDR2 SAAADI. The DNA for the CDR3 is TGCGCCAGCAGTGAGTCGACAGACATCTATGGCTACACCTTC. The encoded protein is CASSESTDIYGYTF.

The CDR3 DNA is TGTGCCAGCAGGTCCGTGAACACTGAAGCTTTCTTT. It is translated as CASRSVNTEAFF. The J gene is TRBJ1-1, the V gene TRBV6-5; D gene ambiguous. From germline, CDR1 is MNHEY and CDR2 SVGAGI. The CDR3 has 12 amino acids. Trimming removed 6 bases at V and 0 bases at J, with 5 bases between.

This clone was picked up a small number of times. The chain joins TRBV11-3 to TRBJ2-7; D remains unclear. The germline CDR1 and CDR2 sequences are SGHNT and YENEEA. The CDR3 spans 12 residues. The V gene lost 1 base and the J gene lost 6 bases, with 7 bases spanning the gap. The CDR3 bases are TGTGCCAGCAGCTTAGGAGTTACCGAGCAGTACTTC. Translated, it gives CASSLGVTEQYF.

V and J are TRBV9 and TRBJ1-1; D remains ambiguous. CDR1 and CDR2 from the germline V gene are SGDLS and YYNGEE. This CDR3 region has 15 residues. The V end lost 3 bases, the J end lost 2 bases, and 14 bases lay between the germline ends. The CDR3 sequence is CASSATFSSNTEAFF. The CDR3, as DNA: TGTGCCAGCAGCGCCACATTCTCGTCAAACACTGAAGCTTTCTTT.